This TCR beta chain was identified during a study of response to subunit inactivated influenza vaccine. With V trimmed by 6 bases and J by 6 bases, 6 bases remained unmatched. Germline V gene data show CDR1 as SQVTM and CDR2 as ANQGSEA. This CDR3 contains 13 residues. This clonotype was seen many times. TCRdb used MiXCR to reprocess the RT-PCR reads, holding one entry per CDR3 protein. The sample has around 570,000 distinct CDR3 sequences, about 10% seen once. The same sample was also studied in work on T cells expressing NK-cell markers. According to that study: The cDNA for TCR beta came from 5'RACE template switching with UMIs.

Source: PBMCs from blood, taken on the day of vaccination. The chain employs TRBV29-1 and TRBJ1-3; TRBD1 aligns across 9 bases. The TCR sequence derives from a middle-aged man who received an inactivated influenza vaccine. The CDR3 DNA reads as TGCAGCGTCGGGACAGGGTTATCAAACACCATATATTTT. Translated: CSVGTGLSNTIYF.